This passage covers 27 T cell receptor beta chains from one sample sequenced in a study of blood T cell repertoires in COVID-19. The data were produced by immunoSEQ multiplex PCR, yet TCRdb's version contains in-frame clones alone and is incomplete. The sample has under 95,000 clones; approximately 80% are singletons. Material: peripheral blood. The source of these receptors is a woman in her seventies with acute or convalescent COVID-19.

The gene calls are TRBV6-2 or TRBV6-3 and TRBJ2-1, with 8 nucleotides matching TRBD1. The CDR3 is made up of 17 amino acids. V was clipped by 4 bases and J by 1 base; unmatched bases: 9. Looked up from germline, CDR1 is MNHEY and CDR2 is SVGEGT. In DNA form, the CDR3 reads TGTGCCAGCAGTTTTCCCCGTCGGACAGGGTCCTACAATGAGCAGTTCTTC. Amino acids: CASSFPRRTGSYNEQFF.

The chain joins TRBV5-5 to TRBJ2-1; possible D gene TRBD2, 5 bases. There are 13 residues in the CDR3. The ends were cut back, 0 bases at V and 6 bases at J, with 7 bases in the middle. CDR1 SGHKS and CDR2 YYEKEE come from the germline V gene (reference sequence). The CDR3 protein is CASSLGTLNEQFF. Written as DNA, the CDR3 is TGTGCCAGCAGCTTGGGGACTCTCAATGAGCAGTTCTTC. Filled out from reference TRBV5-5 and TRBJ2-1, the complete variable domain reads DAGVTQSPTHLIKTRGQQVTLRCSPISGHKSVSWYQQVLGQGPQFIFQYYEKEERGRGNFPDRFSARQFPNYSSELNVNALLLGDSALYLCASSLGTLNEQFFGPGTRLTVL.

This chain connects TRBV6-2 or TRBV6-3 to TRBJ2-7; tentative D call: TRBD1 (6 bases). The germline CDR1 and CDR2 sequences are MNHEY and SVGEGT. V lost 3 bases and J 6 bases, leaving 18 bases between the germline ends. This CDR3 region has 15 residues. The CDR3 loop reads CASSYKGQPPPEQYF. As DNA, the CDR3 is TGTGCCAGCAGTTATAAAGGACAGCCCCCCCCCGAGCAGTACTTC.

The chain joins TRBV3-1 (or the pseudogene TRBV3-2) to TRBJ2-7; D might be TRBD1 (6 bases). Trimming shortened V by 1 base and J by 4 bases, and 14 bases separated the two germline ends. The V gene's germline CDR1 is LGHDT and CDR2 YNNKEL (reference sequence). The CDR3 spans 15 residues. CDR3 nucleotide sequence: TGTGCCAGCAGCCAAGTGTGGGCAGGGGAATACGAGCAGTACTTC. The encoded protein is CASSQVWAGEYEQYF.

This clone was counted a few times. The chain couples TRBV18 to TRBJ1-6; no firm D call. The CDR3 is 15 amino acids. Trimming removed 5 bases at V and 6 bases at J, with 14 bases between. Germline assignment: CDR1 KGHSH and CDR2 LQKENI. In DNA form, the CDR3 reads TGTGCCAGCTCATCAACCCCTGTCGGTAATTCACCCCTCCACTTT. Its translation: CASSSTPVGNSPLHF.

CDR3 sequence reads: CSVRGGGLFSYEQYF. The CDR3 DNA reads as TGCAGCGTGAGGGGGGGAGGCCTATTCTCCTACGAGCAGTACTTC. The chain is built from TRBV29-1 and TRBJ2-7, with D possibly matching TRBD2 (7 bases). Trimming took 6 bases from V and 0 from J, leaving 18 bases between them. Per germline, CDR1 SQVTM and CDR2 ANQGSEA. The CDR3 sequence is 15 residues long.

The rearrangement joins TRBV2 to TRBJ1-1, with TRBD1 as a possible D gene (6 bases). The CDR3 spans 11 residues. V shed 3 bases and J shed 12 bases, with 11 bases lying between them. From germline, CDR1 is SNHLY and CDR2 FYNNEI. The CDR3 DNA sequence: TGTGCCAGCAGTGAGGGACAATCGACTTTCTTT. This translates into CASSEGQSTFF.

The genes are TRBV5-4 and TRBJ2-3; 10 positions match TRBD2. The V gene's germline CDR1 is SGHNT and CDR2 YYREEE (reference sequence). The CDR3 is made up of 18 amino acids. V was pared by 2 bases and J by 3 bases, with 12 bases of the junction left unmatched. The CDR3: CASSFGPAGGPRTDTQYF. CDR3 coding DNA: TGTGCCAGCAGCTTTGGTCCAGCGGGGGGGCCTCGGACAGATACGCAGTATTTT.

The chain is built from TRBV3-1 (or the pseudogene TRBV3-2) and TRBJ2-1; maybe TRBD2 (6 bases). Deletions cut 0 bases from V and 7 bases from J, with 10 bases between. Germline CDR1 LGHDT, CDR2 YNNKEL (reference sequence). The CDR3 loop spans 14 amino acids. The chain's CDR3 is CASSQDGGRNEQFF. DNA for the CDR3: TGTGCCAGCAGCCAAGATGGAGGGAGGAATGAGCAGTTCTTC.

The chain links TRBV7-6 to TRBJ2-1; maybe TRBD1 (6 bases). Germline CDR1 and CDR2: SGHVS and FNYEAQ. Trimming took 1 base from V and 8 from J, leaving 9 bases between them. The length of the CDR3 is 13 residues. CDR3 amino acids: CASSLEQGDEQFF. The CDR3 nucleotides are TGTGCCAGCAGCTTAGAACAGGGAGATGAGCAGTTCTTC.

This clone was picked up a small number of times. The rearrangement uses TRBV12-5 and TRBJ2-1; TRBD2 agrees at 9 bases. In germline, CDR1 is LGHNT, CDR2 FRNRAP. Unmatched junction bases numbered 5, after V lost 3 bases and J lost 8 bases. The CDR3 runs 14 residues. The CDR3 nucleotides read TGTGCTAGTGGTTTTAGCGGGGGCTCGGATGAGCAGTTCTTC. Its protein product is CASGFSGGSDEQFF.

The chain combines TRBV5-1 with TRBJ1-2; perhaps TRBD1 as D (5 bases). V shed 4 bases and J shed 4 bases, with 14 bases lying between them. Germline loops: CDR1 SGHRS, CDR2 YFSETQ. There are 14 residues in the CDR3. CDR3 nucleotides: TGCGCCAGCAGCCACCGCGACAGTGGCTATGGCTACACCTTC. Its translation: CASSHRDSGYGYTF.

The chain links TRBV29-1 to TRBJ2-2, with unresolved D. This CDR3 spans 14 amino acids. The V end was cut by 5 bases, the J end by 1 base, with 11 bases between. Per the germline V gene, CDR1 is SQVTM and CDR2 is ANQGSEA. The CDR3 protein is CSVSLSLNTGELFF. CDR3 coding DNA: TGCAGCGTTTCCTTGTCCTTGAACACCGGGGAGCTGTTTTTT.

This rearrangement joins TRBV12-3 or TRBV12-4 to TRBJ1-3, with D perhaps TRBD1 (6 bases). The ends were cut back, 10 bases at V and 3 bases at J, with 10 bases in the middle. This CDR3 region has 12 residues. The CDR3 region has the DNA TGTGCCACCGGACAGTATGGAAACACCATATATTTT. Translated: CATGQYGNTIYF.

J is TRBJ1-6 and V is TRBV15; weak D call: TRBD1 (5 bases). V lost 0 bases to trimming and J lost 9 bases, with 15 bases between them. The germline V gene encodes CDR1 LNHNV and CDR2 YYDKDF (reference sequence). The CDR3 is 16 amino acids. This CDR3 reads CATSRDPRGRASPLHF. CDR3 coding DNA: TGTGCCACCAGCAGAGACCCCCGGGGGAGGGCTTCACCCCTCCACTTT.

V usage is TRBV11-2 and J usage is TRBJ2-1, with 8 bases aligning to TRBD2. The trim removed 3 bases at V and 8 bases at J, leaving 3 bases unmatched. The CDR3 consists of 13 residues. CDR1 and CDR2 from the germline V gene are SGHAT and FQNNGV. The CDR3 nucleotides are TGTGCCAGCAGCTTTGGAGCGGGGGATGAGCAGTTCTTC. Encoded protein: CASSFGAGDEQFF.

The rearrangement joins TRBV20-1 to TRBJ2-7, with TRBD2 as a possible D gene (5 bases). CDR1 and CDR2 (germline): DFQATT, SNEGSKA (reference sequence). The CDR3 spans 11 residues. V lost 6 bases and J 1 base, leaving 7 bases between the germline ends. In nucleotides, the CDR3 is TGCAGTGCCCGGGAATCCTACGAGCAGTACTTC. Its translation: CSARESYEQYF.

CDR3 nucleotides: TGTGCCAGCAGCTCCCCAGAGGCGGACCAAGAGACCCAGTACTTC. It translates to CASSSPEADQETQYF. The chain is built from TRBV7-9 and TRBJ2-5; D is unresolved. Trimming left V 4 bases short and J 0 bases short, with 12 bases between. Germline CDR1 reads SEHNR; CDR2 reads FQNEAQ (reference sequence). The CDR3 runs 15 residues.

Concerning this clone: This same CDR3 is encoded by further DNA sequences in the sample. The DNA of the CDR3 is TGTGCCAGCAGCCAAGCACGAGGGGGCTACACCTTC. Encoded protein: CASSQARGGYTF. The V call is TRBV3-1 (or the pseudogene TRBV3-2), the J call TRBJ1-2; D unresolved. The CDR3 is made up of 12 amino acids. The germline V gene encodes CDR1 LGHDT and CDR2 YNNKEL (reference sequence). Trimming left V 1 base short and J 8 bases short, with 8 bases between.

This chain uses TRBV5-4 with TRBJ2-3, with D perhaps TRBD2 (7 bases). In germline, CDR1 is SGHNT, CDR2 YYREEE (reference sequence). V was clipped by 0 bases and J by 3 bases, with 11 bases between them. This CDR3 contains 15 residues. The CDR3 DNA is TGTGCCAGCAGCTTGGGCGGGGGCCTTACAGATACGCAGTATTTT. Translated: CASSLGGGLTDTQYF.

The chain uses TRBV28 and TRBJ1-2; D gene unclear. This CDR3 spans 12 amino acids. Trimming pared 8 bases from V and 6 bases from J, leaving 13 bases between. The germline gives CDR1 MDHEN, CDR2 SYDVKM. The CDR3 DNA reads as TGTGCCAGCCAACTCAACCCCCATGGCTACACCTTC. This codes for CASQLNPHGYTF.

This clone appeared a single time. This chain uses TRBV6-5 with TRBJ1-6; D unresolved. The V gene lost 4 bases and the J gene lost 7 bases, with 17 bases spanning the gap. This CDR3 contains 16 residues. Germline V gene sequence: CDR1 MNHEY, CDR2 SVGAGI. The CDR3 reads CASSSYSVQTNSPLHF. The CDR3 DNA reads TGTGCCAGCAGTTCCTATAGCGTCCAAACAAATTCACCCCTCCACTTT.

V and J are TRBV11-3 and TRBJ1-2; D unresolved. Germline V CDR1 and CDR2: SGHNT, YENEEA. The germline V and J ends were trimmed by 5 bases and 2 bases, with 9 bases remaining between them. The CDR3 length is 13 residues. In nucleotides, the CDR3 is TGTGCCAGCAGCCGGGAGGGAAACTATGGCTACACCTTC. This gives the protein CASSREGNYGYTF.

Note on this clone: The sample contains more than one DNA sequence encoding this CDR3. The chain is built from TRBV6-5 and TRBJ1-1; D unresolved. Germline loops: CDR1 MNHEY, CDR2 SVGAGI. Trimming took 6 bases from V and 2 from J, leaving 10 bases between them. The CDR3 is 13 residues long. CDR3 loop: CASSLDLNTEAFF. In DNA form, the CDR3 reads TGTGCCAGCAGCCTAGATTTAAACACTGAAGCTTTCTTT.

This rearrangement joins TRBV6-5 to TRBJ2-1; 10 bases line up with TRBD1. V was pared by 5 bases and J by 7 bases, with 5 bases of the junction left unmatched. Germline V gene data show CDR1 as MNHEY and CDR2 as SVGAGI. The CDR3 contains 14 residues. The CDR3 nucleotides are TGTGCCAGCAGTCGGACAGGGGGAGGGAATGAGCAGTTCTTC. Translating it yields CASSRTGGGNEQFF.

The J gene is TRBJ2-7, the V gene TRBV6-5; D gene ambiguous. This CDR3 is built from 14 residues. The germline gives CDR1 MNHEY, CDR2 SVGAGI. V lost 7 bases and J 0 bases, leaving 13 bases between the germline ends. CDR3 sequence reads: CASKNYLYSYEQYF. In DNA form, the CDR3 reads TGTGCCAGCAAGAACTACTTATACTCCTACGAGCAGTACTTC.

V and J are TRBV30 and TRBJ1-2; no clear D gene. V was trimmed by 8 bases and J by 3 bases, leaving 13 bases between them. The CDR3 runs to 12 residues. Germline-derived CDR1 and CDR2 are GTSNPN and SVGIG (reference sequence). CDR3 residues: CASKHGYYGYTF. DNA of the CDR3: TGTGCCAGCAAACACGGGTACTATGGCTACACCTTC.